This TCR beta chain originates from a study of blood T cell repertoires in COVID-19. This CDR3 spans 15 amino acids. CDR1 is SGHAT and CDR2 is FQDESV in the germline V gene (reference sequence). Trimming took off 1 base at V and 4 bases at J, with 8 bases between the two ends. Original processing notes: Estimation of nucleated cell counts was performed using reference gene primer amplification. Produced via immunoSEQ multiplex PCR; TCRdb's table is partial and in-frame only. D and trimming come from the DNA, and the V and J calls and clone size come from that table. In the table there are fewer than 200,000 clones, less than 80% of which are singletons.

The chain employs TRBV11-1 and TRBJ2-6, with D perhaps matching TRBD2 (5 bases). This sequence originates from a woman aged 70 to 79 in a cohort exposed to, infected with or recovered from COVID-19 (not recorded which). The specimen sequenced was PBMCs or T cells enriched from blood (not recorded which). This CDR3 reads CASSLGTGGANVLTF. CDR3 DNA sequence: TGTGCCAGCAGCTTAGGGACGGGGGGGGCCAACGTCCTGACTTTC.